This TCR beta chain derives from a study of tumor and adjacent non-tumor tissue in lung cancer. This clonotype was detected ten times or more. The CDR3 runs 12 residues. With 6 bases removed from V and 6 bases from J, the gap between germline ends came to 12 bases. Per the germline V gene, CDR1 is MNHEY and CDR2 is SMNVEV (reference sequence). No cell sorting was done before RNA was extracted from the tissue. Three rounds of nested PCR, following a modified ARM-PCR protocol, produced the TCRbeta library. TCRdb passed the multiplex PCR reads through MiXCR, listing each CDR3 protein once. The table records around 86,000 distinct CDR3 sequences, around 70% of them present only once.

The source of this sequence is a woman aged 40 to 50 with non-small cell lung cancer. Sample: lung tumor tissue. This sequence joins TRBV27 and TRBJ2-7; no definite D call. CDR3 in amino acids: CASSGSRFEQYF. In nucleotides, the CDR3 is TGTGCCAGCAGCGGATCTCGGTTCGAGCAGTACTTC.